This entry lists 26 T cell receptor beta chains sequenced from one sample in a study of cytomegalovirus exposure and HLA in healthy donors. Researchers ran the PCR with 60 Vbeta and 13 Jbeta primers. Some clones are missing from TCRdb's copy, which holds only in-frame ones; the method was immunoSEQ multiplex PCR. The sample lists 200,000 to 250,000 clones, around 85% occurring once. The specimen was PBMCs. Receptors were obtained from a human donor in good health.

The chain carries TRBV21-1 and TRBJ1-1; the table's D call, TRBD1, was not checked against the DNA. TRBV21-1 is a documented pseudogene. The CDR3 runs 14 residues. The CDR3 loop is CASTKETGNTEAFF. The CDR3 nucleotides read TGTGCCAGCACCAAAGAGACAGGGAACACTGAAGCTTTCTTT.

CDR3: CAISGPPDSSGSSYNEQFF. In DNA, the CDR3 is TGTGCCATCAGTGGGCCGCCGGATAGCAGCGGAAGCTCCTACAATGAGCAGTTCTTC. The genes are TRBV10-3 and TRBJ2-1; maybe TRBD2 (5 bases). The V and J ends lost 4 bases and 0 bases respectively, with 22 bases between them. Looked up from germline, CDR1 is ENHRY and CDR2 is SYGVKD. CDR3 size: 19 residues.

This clone was found once. V gene TRBV7-2 combines with J gene TRBJ1-3; D not resolved. The CDR3 is made up of 15 amino acids. Trimming removed 6 bases at V and 0 bases at J, with 12 bases between. The germline V gene encodes CDR1 SGHTA and CDR2 FQGNSA. The CDR3 protein is CASRRGQHSGNTIYF. The CDR3 coding sequence is TGTGCCAGCAGGCGAGGTCAGCACTCTGGAAACACCATATATTTT. The variable domain in full, with the rest retrieved from reference TRBV7-2 and TRBJ1-3, is GAGVSQSPSNKVTEKGKDVELRCDPISGHTALYWYRQSLGQGLEFLIYFQGNSAPDKSGLPSDRFSAERTGGSVSTLTIQRTQQEDSAVYLCASRRGQHSGNTIYFGEGSWLTVV.

The J gene is TRBJ1-5, the V gene TRBV20-1; no firm D call. The CDR3 sequence is 11 residues long. Germline V gene data show CDR1 as DFQATT and CDR2 as SNEGSKA (reference sequence). V lost 5 bases to trimming and J lost 4 bases, with 6 bases between them. This CDR3 reads CSAQRNQPQHF. In nucleotides, the CDR3 is TGCAGTGCTCAACGGAATCAGCCCCAGCATTTT.

The chain is built from TRBV28 and TRBJ2-1; maybe TRBD2 (6 bases). CDR1 and CDR2 (germline): MDHEN, SYDVKM. The length of the CDR3 is 15 residues. The V and J ends lost 7 bases and 4 bases respectively, with 17 bases between them. The CDR3 is CASTLEGAQYNEQFF. The DNA for the CDR3 is TGTGCCAGCACCCTGGAGGGTGCTCAATACAATGAGCAGTTCTTC.

The chain couples TRBV20-1 to TRBJ1-5; D gene unclear. The V gene lost 5 bases and the J gene lost 13 bases, with 15 bases spanning the gap. The germline gives CDR1 DFQATT, CDR2 SNEGSKA (reference sequence). The CDR3 is 11 residues long. The CDR3 loop reads CSALLTGLQHF. DNA for the CDR3: TGCAGTGCTTTACTGACCGGACTTCAGCATTTT.

Here the CDR3 DNA reads TGTGCCAGCAGTTTATCCTCTCAGGGTTCATACACTGAAGCTTTCTTT. Its protein product is CASSLSSQGSYTEAFF. The V gene is TRBV28, the J gene TRBJ1-1; the D gene is possibly TRBD1 (5 bases). Germline CDR1 reads MDHEN; CDR2 reads SYDVKM. The CDR3 extends over 16 amino acids. The V end lost 1 base, the J end lost 3 bases, and 15 bases lay between the germline ends.

This chain joins TRBV19 and TRBJ2-6; the D is unclear. The CDR3 has 17 residues. V lost 1 base, J lost 0 bases, and 10 bases lay in between. The V gene's germline CDR1 is LNHDA and CDR2 SQIVND (reference sequence). In nucleotides, the CDR3 is TGTGCCAGTAGTATAGGGTGGAGTGGCTCTGGGGCCAACGTCCTGACTTTC. Translated, it gives CASSIGWSGSGANVLTF.

The chain links TRBV7-2 to TRBJ1-3, with 7 bases identical to TRBD1. With 0 bases clipped from V and 6 bases from J, the junction kept 2 bases outside the gene matches. The CDR3 has 14 amino acids. Per germline, CDR1 SGHTA and CDR2 FQGNSA. The CDR3 DNA sequence: TGTGCCAGCAGCTTAGCAGGGGGCAAAAACACCATATATTTT. This sequence encodes CASSLAGGKNTIYF.

This chain connects TRBV2 to TRBJ2-7; perhaps TRBD1 as D (6 bases). This CDR3 has 12 amino acids. Germline V gives CDR1 SNHLY, CDR2 FYNNEI. V was shortened by 6 bases and J by 7 bases, with 13 bases between the two germline ends. The CDR3 DNA sequence: TGTGCCAGCAGCTTCAGGACAGTAGAGCAGTACTTC. This sequence encodes CASSFRTVEQYF.

V and J are TRBV11-2 and TRBJ2-3; 7 nucleotides line up with TRBD2. V gave up 2 bases and J gave up 6 bases; unmatched junction bases: 5. The V gene's germline CDR1 is SGHAT and CDR2 FQNNGV. This CDR3 region has 14 residues. CDR3: CASSLTWGGDTQYF. The CDR3 coding sequence is TGTGCCAGCAGCTTAACCTGGGGGGGGGATACGCAGTATTTT.

This rearrangement joins TRBV7-2 to TRBJ2-1, with TRBD1 identical over 9 bases. J gave up 4 bases and V 3 bases, and 4 bases lay outside the gene matches. The CDR3 spans 15 residues. CDR1 is SGHTA and CDR2 is FQGNSA in the germline V gene. CDR3 DNA: TGTGCCAGCAGCTTCGACAGGGGGAGTTACAATGAGCAGTTCTTC. It yields the protein CASSFDRGSYNEQFF.

This sequence joins TRBV6-5 and TRBJ2-1; 10 bases are shared with TRBD2. Trimming cost V 5 bases and J 4 bases; bases outside gene matches: 5. Germline V gene lookup returns CDR1 MNHEY and CDR2 SVGAGI. The CDR3 runs to 15 residues. The CDR3 sequence is CASSPGLAQYNEQFF. CDR3 coding DNA: TGTGCCAGCAGTCCGGGACTAGCGCAATACAATGAGCAGTTCTTC.

V is TRBV7-9 and J is TRBJ2-7, with 8 bases identical to TRBD2. The ends lost 5 bases at V and 5 bases at J; junction bases unmatched: 11. CDR1 and CDR2 from the germline V gene are SEHNR and FQNEAQ (reference sequence). The CDR3 totals 15 residues. This CDR3 is CASSPWTSLRDEQYF. In DNA, the CDR3 is TGTGCCAGCAGCCCGTGGACTAGCCTCCGGGACGAGCAGTACTTC.

The J gene is TRBJ2-7, the V gene TRBV6-1; TRBD1 matches at 10 bases. CDR3 length: 14 residues. The ends lost 4 bases at V and 3 bases at J; junction bases unmatched: 3. Germline CDR1 is MNHNS and CDR2 is SASEGT. The DNA of the CDR3 is TGTGCCAGCAGTGTCCGGGACAGGGGCTACGAGCAGTACTTC. Protein product: CASSVRDRGYEQYF.

J is TRBJ2-5 and V is TRBV29-1; 10 positions match TRBD1. Germline lookup yields CDR1 SQVTM and CDR2 ANQGSEA. The CDR3 contains 14 residues. The DNA for the CDR3 is TGCAACCCCCCCGGGACAGGGGATCAAGAGACCCAGTACTTC. Its protein product is CNPPGTGDQETQYF.

The chain has TRBV29-1 and TRBJ2-5; D is undetermined. The assigned J gene may be wrong: the sequence end matches TRBJ2-7 better. The CDR3 consists of 12 residues. The germline V gene encodes CDR1 SQVTM and CDR2 ANQGSEA. This CDR3 is CSVEVRAYEQYF. The CDR3, as DNA: TGCAGCGTTGAAGTGAGAGCCTACGAGCAGTACTTC.

The V and J genes are TRBV7-9 and TRBJ1-1, with TRBD1 identical over 7 bases. Germline V lookup: CDR1 SEHNR, CDR2 FQNEAQ (reference sequence). CDR3 length equals 13 residues. J gave up 11 bases and V 5 bases, and 11 bases lay outside the gene matches. The CDR3 DNA is TGTGCCAGCAGCAGAACAGGGGCGGAGAGGGCTTTCTTT. Its translation is CASSRTGAERAFF.

In this sample, this clone turned up once. This chain joins TRBV6-5 and TRBJ1-2; D gene unclear. In germline, CDR1 is MNHEY, CDR2 SVGAGI. The germline V and J ends were trimmed by 2 bases and 6 bases, with 7 bases remaining between them. This CDR3 spans 12 amino acids. The CDR3 spells CASSYRGNGYTF. The CDR3 DNA sequence: TGTGCCAGCAGTTACAGAGGGAATGGCTACACCTTC.

The V call is TRBV5-5, the J call TRBJ2-6, with a possible D match to TRBD2 (5 bases). V shed 6 bases and J shed 0 bases, with 13 bases lying between them. Germline-derived CDR1 and CDR2 are SGHKS and YYEKEE (reference sequence). The CDR3 loop spans 16 amino acids. The CDR3 sequence is CASIRDAGSGANVLTF. The CDR3 nucleotides read TGTGCCAGCATCCGAGACGCGGGCTCTGGGGCCAACGTCCTGACTTTC.

This clone was counted once. The chain employs TRBV6-5 and TRBJ2-7; 9 bases align to TRBD1. CDR3 length: 14 amino acids. The J segment lost 2 bases and the V segment lost 4 bases, leaving 3 bases of the junction unmatched. Per the germline V gene, CDR1 is MNHEY and CDR2 is SVGAGI. The CDR3 here is CASSLGQGTYEQYF. The CDR3 DNA reads as TGTGCCAGCAGTTTGGGACAGGGCACCTACGAGCAGTACTTC.

The chain combines TRBV15 with TRBJ2-7, with 10 bases that match TRBD2. The CDR3 has 15 residues. V trimming: 4 bases; J trimming: 0 bases; junction bases outside the gene matches: 3. Germline CDR1 is LNHNV and CDR2 is YYDKDF (reference sequence). The CDR3 loop is CATSMGLAISYEQYF. The DNA of the CDR3 is TGTGCCACCAGCATGGGACTAGCGATCTCCTACGAGCAGTACTTC.

The chain carries TRBV7-9 and TRBJ2-5; D gene ambiguous. The DNA end is more similar to TRBJ2-7, so the J call may be wrong. From germline, CDR1 is SEHNR and CDR2 FQNEAQ (reference sequence). This CDR3 spans 15 amino acids. CDR3 region: CASSLSRIQSHEQYF. In nucleotides, the CDR3 is TGTGCCAGCAGCTTATCGAGGATCCAGTCGCACGAGCAGTACTTC.

The chain joins TRBV7-8 to TRBJ2-7, with 12 nucleotides matching TRBD2. CDR1 and CDR2 (germline): SGHVS, FQNEAQ. The CDR3 loop spans 17 amino acids. V dropped 1 base and J dropped 5; count of bases not matched to a gene: 9. The CDR3 loop reads CASSLGGASGRAHEQYF. CDR3 DNA: TGTGCCAGCAGCTTAGGAGGGGCTAGCGGGAGGGCCCACGAGCAGTACTTC.

The genes are TRBV25-1 and TRBJ2-1, with 9 bases fitting TRBD2. Losses at the gene ends were 6 bases for V and 5 bases for J; bases not matched to a gene: 11. CDR1 is MGHDK, CDR2 SYGVNS, per germline. The CDR3 loop spans 16 amino acids. The CDR3 region is CASSEGLAFSDNEQFF. Here the CDR3 DNA reads TGTGCCAGCAGCGAGGGACTAGCCTTTTCTGACAATGAGCAGTTCTTC.

This sequence joins TRBV4-1 and TRBJ2-1, with 7 bases fitting TRBD2. From germline, CDR1 is MGHRA and CDR2 YSYEKL. V trimming: 3 bases; J trimming: 5 bases; junction bases outside the gene matches: 13. CDR3 length: 17 residues. The CDR3 here is CASSQLWGEGTHNEQFF. In DNA form, the CDR3 reads TGCGCCAGCAGCCAGCTCTGGGGGGAGGGTACCCACAATGAGCAGTTCTTC.